The rows below give T cell receptor beta chains drawn from one sample of a study of T cell responses to AZD1222 COVID-19 vaccine. TCRdb's table, derived via immunoSEQ multiplex PCR, lists solely in-frame clones and lacks some. The table lists about 150,000 clones, 80% to 90% of them singletons. This material consisted of peripheral blood, taken on day 0 of AZD1222 vaccination. These receptors were collected from an adult in good health. Each CDR3 is given with its conserved first and last residue. D genes are given only for firm matches. Where a row states a size, it is once, few, many or the class of an expanded clone; other rows omit it.

DNA,CDR3,D,V,size,J
TGTGCCAGCAGCTTGGTCTGGCAGAGTAATTCACCCCTCCACTTT,CASSLVWQSNSPLHF,NA,TRBV5-6,NA,TRBJ1-6
TGTGCCAGCAGGCCAGGTACCGGGGAGCTGTTTTTT,CASRPGTGELFF,NA,TRBV6-5,NA,TRBJ2-2
TGTGCCAGTAGTATCAAGGAAGGGATATGGACTGAAGCTTTCTTT,CASSIKEGIWTEAFF,NA,TRBV19,NA,TRBJ1-1
TGTGCCAGCAGCACAGGGTCCGGGGGACATAATTCACCCCTCCACTTT,CASSTGSGGHNSPLHF,NA,TRBV28,NA,TRBJ1-6
TGTGCCAGCAGCCAGGACGGGACAGCGTTCGACTCTGGAAACACCATATATTTT,CASSQDGTAFDSGNTIYF,TRBD1,TRBV3-1/TRBV3-2,NA,TRBJ1-3
TGTGCCAGCAGCCCCGGGACAGATCTACCTGAAAAACTGTTTTTT,CASSPGTDLPEKLFF,TRBD1,TRBV9,few,TRBJ1-4
TGTGCCAGCAGTGAAGCTTATGGACAGGGGATGAACACTGAAGCTTTCTTT,CASSEAYGQGMNTEAFF,TRBD1,TRBV2,NA,TRBJ1-1
TGTGCCAGCAGTGTGGGGCAGAATATTTTCTCCTACGAGCAGTACTTC,CASSVGQNIFSYEQYF,NA,TRBV2,NA,TRBJ2-7
TGTGCCAGCAGGCTGACAGGGTCCTATGGCTACACCTTC,CASRLTGSYGYTF,TRBD1,TRBV2,NA,TRBJ1-2
TGCAGCGTTCCCCGTCAGGACAGCGTTTATGGCTACACCTTC,CSVPRQDSVYGYTF,NA,TRBV29-1,NA,TRBJ1-2
TGTGCCAGCAGCGTAGTAGGGGCTTTGCAAGAGACCCAGTACTTC,CASSVVGALQETQYF,NA,TRBV9,NA,TRBJ2-5
TGTGCCACCAGTGGGGAGGTAGAGACCCAGTACTTC,CATSGEVETQYF,NA,TRBV24-1,NA,TRBJ2-5
TGTGCCAGCAGTTCCCGGTGGACTAGCTCTGACAATGAGCAGTTCTTC,CASSSRWTSSDNEQFF,TRBD2,TRBV2,NA,TRBJ2-1
TGTGCCAGCACCCCGTTGGGGACGAACACTGAAGCTTTCTTT,CASTPLGTNTEAFF,NA,TRBV6-2/TRBV6-3,NA,TRBJ1-1
TGCGCCAGCGTTGGGGTGACAGTTCCCTCTGGAAACACCATATATTTT,CASVGVTVPSGNTIYF,NA,TRBV23-1,NA,TRBJ1-3
TGTGCCAGCAGTTTCAGGCAGGGTTATGGCTACACCTTC,CASSFRQGYGYTF,NA,TRBV28,NA,TRBJ1-2
TGTGCCAGCAGTTACGGGGGGTACGGAAACACTGAAGCTTTCTTT,CASSYGGYGNTEAFF,NA,TRBV6-5,NA,TRBJ1-1
TGTGCCAGCAGCTCAGGGGCCACAGATACGCAGTATTTT,CASSSGATDTQYF,NA,TRBV7-3,NA,TRBJ2-3